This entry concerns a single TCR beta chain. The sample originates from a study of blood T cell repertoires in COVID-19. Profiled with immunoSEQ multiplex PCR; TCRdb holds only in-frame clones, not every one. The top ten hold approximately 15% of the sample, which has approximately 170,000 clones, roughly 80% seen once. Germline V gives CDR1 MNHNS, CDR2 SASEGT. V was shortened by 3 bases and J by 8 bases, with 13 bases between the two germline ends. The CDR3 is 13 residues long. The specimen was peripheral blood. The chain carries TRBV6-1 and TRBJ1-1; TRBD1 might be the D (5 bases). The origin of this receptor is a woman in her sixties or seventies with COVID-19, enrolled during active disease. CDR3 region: CASSESNRREAFF. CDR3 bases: TGTGCCAGCAGTGAGAGTAACAGGAGAGAAGCTTTCTTT.